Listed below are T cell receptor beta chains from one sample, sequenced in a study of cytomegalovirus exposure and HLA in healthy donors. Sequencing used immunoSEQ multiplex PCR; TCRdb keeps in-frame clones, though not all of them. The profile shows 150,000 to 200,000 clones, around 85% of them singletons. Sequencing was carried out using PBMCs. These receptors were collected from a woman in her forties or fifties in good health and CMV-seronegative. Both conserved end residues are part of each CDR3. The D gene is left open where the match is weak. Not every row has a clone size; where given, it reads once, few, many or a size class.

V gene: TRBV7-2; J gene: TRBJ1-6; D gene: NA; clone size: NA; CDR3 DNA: TGTGCCAGCAGCTTAGCACAGGGTAATTCACCCCTCCACTTT; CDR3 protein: CASSLAQGNSPLHF
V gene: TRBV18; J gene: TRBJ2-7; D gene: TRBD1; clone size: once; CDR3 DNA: TGTGCCAGCTCACCCCCTAAATGGGACAGGCCCTACGAGCAGTACTTC; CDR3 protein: CASSPPKWDRPYEQYF
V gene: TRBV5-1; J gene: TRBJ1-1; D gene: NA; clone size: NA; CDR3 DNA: TGCGCCAGCAGCGCAGGGGTAGGCACTGAAGCTTTCTTT; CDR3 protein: CASSAGVGTEAFF
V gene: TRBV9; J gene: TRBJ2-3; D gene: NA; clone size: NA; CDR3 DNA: TGTGCCAGCAGCGCTCGTTCCGCAGATACGCAGTATTTT; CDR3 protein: CASSARSADTQYF
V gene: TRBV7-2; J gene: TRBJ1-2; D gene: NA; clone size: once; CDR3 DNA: TGTGCCAGCAGCTTAGGGGACACCCTTAACTATGGCTACACCTTC; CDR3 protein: CASSLGDTLNYGYTF
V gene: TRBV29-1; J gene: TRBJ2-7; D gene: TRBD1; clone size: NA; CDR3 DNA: TGCAGCGTTAACGACAGGGGGGAGAGCGAGCAGTACTTC; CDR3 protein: CSVNDRGESEQYF
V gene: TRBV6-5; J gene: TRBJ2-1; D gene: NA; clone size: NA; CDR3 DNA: TGTGCCAGCAGTTACTCCCGGGGGGCGAGATCTGAGCAGTTCTTC; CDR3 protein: CASSYSRGARSEQFF
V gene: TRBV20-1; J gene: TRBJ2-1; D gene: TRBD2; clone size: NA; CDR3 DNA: TGCAGTGCCTACGGACTAGTTGAGCAGTTCTTC; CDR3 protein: CSAYGLVEQFF
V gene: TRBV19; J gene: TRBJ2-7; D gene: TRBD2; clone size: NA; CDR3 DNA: TGTGCCAGTAGTCCGACGACTAGCGGGAACTACGAGCAGTACTTC; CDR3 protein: CASSPTTSGNYEQYF
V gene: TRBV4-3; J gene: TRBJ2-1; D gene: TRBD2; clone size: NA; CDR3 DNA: TGCGCCAGCAGCCGTATTCCCAGCGGGAGCACTTTCGACAATGAGCAGTTCTTC; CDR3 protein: CASSRIPSGSTFDNEQFF
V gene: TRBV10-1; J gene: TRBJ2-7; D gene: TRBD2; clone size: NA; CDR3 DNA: TGCGCCAGCAGTGAGTCTCCTTTACTAGCGGGGTACATCTACGAGCAGTACTTC; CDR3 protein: CASSESPLLAGYIYEQYF
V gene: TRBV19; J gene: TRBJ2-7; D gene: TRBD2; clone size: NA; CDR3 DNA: TGTGCCAGTAGTATCGGGACTAGCGGGGGCTACGAGCAGTACTTC; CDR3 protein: CASSIGTSGGYEQYF
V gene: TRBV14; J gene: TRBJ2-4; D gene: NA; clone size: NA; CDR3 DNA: TGTGCCAGCAGCCAAGTTGGAGGAGCCAAAAACATTCAGTACTTC; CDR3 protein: CASSQVGGAKNIQYF
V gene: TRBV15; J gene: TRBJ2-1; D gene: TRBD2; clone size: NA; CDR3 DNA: TGTGCCACCTTAGCGGGCCGCTCCTACAATGAGCAGTTCTTC; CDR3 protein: CATLAGRSYNEQFF
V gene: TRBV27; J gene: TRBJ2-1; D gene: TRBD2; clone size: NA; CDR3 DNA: TGTGCCAGCAAACGACTAGCGGCAAACGAGCAGTTCTTC; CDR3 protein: CASKRLAANEQFF
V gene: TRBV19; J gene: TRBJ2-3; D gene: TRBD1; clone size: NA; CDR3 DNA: TGTGCCAGTAGTTCGGGGACAGTACCAGATACGCAGTATTTT; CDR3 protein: CASSSGTVPDTQYF
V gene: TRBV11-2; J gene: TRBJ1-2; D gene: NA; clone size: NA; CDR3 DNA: TGTGCCAGCAGCCTAGACAGCTATGGCTACACCTTC; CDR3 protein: CASSLDSYGYTF
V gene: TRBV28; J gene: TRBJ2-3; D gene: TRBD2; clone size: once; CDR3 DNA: TGTGCCAGCAGTTTTTCAACCCTCCGGACTAGCGGCACAGATACGCAGTATTTT; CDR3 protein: CASSFSTLRTSGTDTQYF
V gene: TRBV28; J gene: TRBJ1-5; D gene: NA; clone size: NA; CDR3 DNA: TGTGCCAGCAGTCCCCTTCCTGGGGGGGCACCTCTAGAACAGCCCCAGCATTTT; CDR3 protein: CASSPLPGGAPLEQPQHF
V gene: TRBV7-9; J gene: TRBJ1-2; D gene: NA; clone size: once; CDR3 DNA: TGTGCCAGCAGCTTAGCCGGGTCCGGCTATGGCTACACCTTC; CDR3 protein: CASSLAGSGYGYTF
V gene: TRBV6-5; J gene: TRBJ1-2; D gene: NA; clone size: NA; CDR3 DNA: TGTGCCAGCAGTCGTTACAAGTATGGCTACACCTTC; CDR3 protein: CASSRYKYGYTF
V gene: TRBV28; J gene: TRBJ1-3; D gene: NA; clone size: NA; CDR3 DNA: TGTGCCAGCAGTTTACAGGGAAACACCATATATTTT; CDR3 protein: CASSLQGNTIYF
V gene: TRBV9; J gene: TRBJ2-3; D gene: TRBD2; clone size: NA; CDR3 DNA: TGTGCCAGCAGCGTAGAGTCAGGACCTAGACTAGCGGGAGCCACAGATACGCAGTATTTT; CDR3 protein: CASSVESGPRLAGATDTQYF